This TCR beta chain was sequenced for a study of T cells in Graves' hyperthyroidism and ophthalmopathy (dated by TCRdb to about 2019). Background for the entire study: Peripheral blood was collected at initial diagnosis, before any treatment. TCR V-J signatures able to tell the groups apart were searched for in a discovery cohort of 100 patients, of whom over 40 had Graves' ophthalmopathy and roughly 57 had stable Graves' hyperthyroidism. Prospective prediction of ophthalmopathy was tested in an independent validation cohort consisting of some 20 hyperthyroidism patients and 17 patients who later progressed to ophthalmopathy. The roughly 90 discovery patients were divided at random into training and test sets in a 7:3 ratio. In six Graves' hyperthyroidism patients, the study also compared T-cell repertoires from thyroid tissue with T-cell repertoires from blood. Once sampling was done, hyperthyroidism patients were given methimazole at a starting dose of 30 mg daily, whereas ophthalmopathy patients were given high-dose intravenous methylprednisolone. The paper reports TCR Vbeta CDR3 sequencing of approximately 140 peripheral blood samples: under 45 ophthalmopathy, 75 to 80 hyperthyroidism and approximately 17 progressor patients. Points the paper makes about the study in general: Most expanded thyroid clonotypes (frequency above 0.001) were also detected in blood, suggesting blood repertoires may reflect thyroid immune responses. A model built on a 13 V-J signature distinguished ophthalmopathy from stable hyperthyroidism, reaching around 88% sensitivity and under 84% specificity in cross-validation and 80%/75% in testing. In validation, progression to ophthalmopathy was predicted by the model with 65% to 71% sensitivity and 72.22% specificity, a median of around 6.5 months before onset. No statistical method was used to fix the sample size in advance, and group allocation was not hidden from the investigators.

The TCR beta CDR3 regions were amplified from RNA transcripts. The first round of RT-PCR for the TCR CDR3 was performed with the HTBI primer set and the Qiagen OneStep RT-PCR kit. A second multiplex PCR round built the libraries, followed by size selection and purification. The libraries were sequenced on an Illumina HiSeq2000 using paired-end 100 bp reads. The study's processing was this. SOAPnuke was used to process the raw data, throwing out any read that contained adapters or uncalled bases, had a mean Phred below 15, or lacked an exact constant-primer or identifier match. High-quality paired reads were merged with COPE v1.2.5, and unique nucleotide sequences were defined as clonotypes. Clonotypes were aligned to IMGT TRBV, TRBD and TRBJ reference segments using MiTCR v1.1. The analysis was restricted to V-J combinations with a frequency above 0.0001, which together covered roughly 99% of the repertoires. The TCS score was defined as F50 (clonal expansion) divided by E x V (chaos), with BLOSUM62-based TCRdist calculated between CDR3 peptides within each V-J. Welch's t-statistics and random forest reduced roughly 500 V-J features to 10 to 15, which were used in a naive Bayes classifier (R e1071). TCRdb ran its own pipeline on the public reads, namely fastp trimming at Q25 and MiXCR clone calling, and kept in-frame beta chains. A single entry per CDR3 protein holds the most common genes and DNA from its merged rows. The authors' filters were not applied to this entry. The sample contains more than 550,000 distinct CDR3 sequences, about 19% of them found a single time. Roughly a sixth of the sample lies in the top ten.

Details on this clonotype: The specificity of this receptor is unknown. No base-level quality is on record; no much larger clone is a single base apart.

Hyperthyroidism patients were aged 18 to 65 years and newly diagnosed, with disease duration of less than 2 months. Patients with uncontrolled infections, other autoimmune diseases, pregnancy or lactation were excluded. Diagnoses were established on the basis of clinical symptoms, serum thyroxine and TRAb, thyroid ultrasound, and orbital computed tomography. Blood from progressor patients was drawn when they were first diagnosed with hyperthyroidism, before any ophthalmopathy symptoms appeared. Ficoll-Paque density gradient centrifugation was used to isolate PBMCs from 10 ml of fresh peripheral blood. Progressor patients were initially diagnosed with Graves' hyperthyroidism and developed ophthalmopathy during follow-up. Total RNA was extracted using Trizol reagent, and RNA quality was assessed on an Agilent 2100 Bioanalyzer. The CDR3 goes from the cysteine to the phenylalanine over 16 residues. Only the CDR3 DNA is retained, 48 bases long and in frame from the first base. Germline trimming amounts to 4 bases on V and 2 bases on J, with 7 as the count of junction bases outside the gene matches. Based on the germline V gene, the CDR1 and CDR2 sequences are SGHRS and YFSETQ.

Recombination joined TRBV5-1 with TRBJ2-1; 9 middle bases align to TRBD2. Sequenced input: blood. The receptor comes from a woman aged 45 to 65 with Graves' hyperthyroidism that later progressed to Graves' ophthalmopathy. For the CDR3, the sequence is CASSDQRGVTYNEQFF. The bases are TGCGCCAGCAGCGATCAGCGGGGGGTTACCTACAATGAGCAGTTCTTC.